The sample holds one count of the clone carrying this TCR beta chain. Its specificity is not known. At sampling all donors were nominally healthy, likely with unrecorded immune exposures. Germline V gives CDR1 MGHRA, CDR2 YSYEKL. This CDR3 is 14 amino acids long. V was cut by 1 base and J by 2 bases, with 8 bases left in between. These data belong to a study of cytomegalovirus exposure and HLA in healthy donors. Study results and limitations: In an earlier analysis, most TCR beta V segments were productive about 87% or about 30% of the time.

Researchers ran the PCR with 60 Vbeta and 13 Jbeta primers. This table comes from immunoSEQ multiplex PCR, and its TCRdb copy is limited to in-frame clones, with some not included. The sample records around 75,000 clones, approximately 80% being singletons. The sequence was obtained from a man aged 35 to 55 in good health and CMV-seronegative. J is TRBJ1-2 and V is TRBV4-1; D gene unclear. What was sequenced was PBMCs. CDR3 in amino acids: CASSQVSVNYGYTF. CDR3 bases: TGCGCCAGCAGCCAAGTATCGGTGAACTATGGCTACACCTTC.